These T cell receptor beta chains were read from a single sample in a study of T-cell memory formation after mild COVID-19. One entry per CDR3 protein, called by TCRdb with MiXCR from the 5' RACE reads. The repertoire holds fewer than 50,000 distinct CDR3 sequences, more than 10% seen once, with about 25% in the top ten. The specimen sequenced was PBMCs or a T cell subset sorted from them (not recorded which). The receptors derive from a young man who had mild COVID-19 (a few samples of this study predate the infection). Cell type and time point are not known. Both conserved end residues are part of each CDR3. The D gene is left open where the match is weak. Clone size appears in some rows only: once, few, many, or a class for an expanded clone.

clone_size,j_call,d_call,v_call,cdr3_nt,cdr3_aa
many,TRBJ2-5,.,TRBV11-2,TGTGCCAGCAGCCTACGATGGGGAGAGACCCAGTACTTC,CASSLRWGETQYF
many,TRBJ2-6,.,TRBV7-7,TGTGCTAGCAGCCCTACAGGGACTGGGGCCAACGTCCTGACTTTC,CASSPTGTGANVLTF
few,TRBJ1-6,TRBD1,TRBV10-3,TGTGCCATCAGCACGACAGGGGGCGGGAATTCACCCCTCCACTTT,CAISTTGGGNSPLHF
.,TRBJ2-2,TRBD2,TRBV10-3,TGTGCCATCAATCTAGCGGATAACACCGGGGAGCTGTTTTTT,CAINLADNTGELFF
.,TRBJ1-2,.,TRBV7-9,TGTGCCAGCAGCTTAGAGGGCGACTATGGCTACACCTTC,CASSLEGDYGYTF
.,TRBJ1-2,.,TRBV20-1,TGCAGTGCTGGCAGGACAGAGACTAACTATGGCTACACCTTC,CSAGRTETNYGYTF
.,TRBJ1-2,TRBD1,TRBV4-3,TGCGCCAGCAGCCGTACTATAGACAGGGGCCCTAACTATGGCTACACCTTC,CASSRTIDRGPNYGYTF
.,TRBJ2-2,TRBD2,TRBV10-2,TGCGCCAGCAGTGAAGTGCGGGGGGGCGGCACCGGGGAGCTGTTTTTT,CASSEVRGGGTGELFF
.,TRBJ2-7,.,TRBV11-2,TGTGCCAGCAGCTTATTTTACGAGCAGTACTTC,CASSLFYEQYF
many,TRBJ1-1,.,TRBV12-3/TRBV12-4,TGTGCCAGCAGTCCATGGGGGGTGAACACTGAAGCTTTCTTT,CASSPWGVNTEAFF
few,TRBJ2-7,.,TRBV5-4,TGTGCCAGCAGCTCCACTGACCTGACCTCCTCCTACGAGCAGTACTTC,CASSSTDLTSSYEQYF
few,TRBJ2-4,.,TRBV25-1,TGTGCCAGCAGTAGGGGGGGCCCACTAGCCAAAAACATTCAGTACTTC,CASSRGGPLAKNIQYF
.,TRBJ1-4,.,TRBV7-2,TGTGCCAGCAGCTTAGGTCCCCAGCCCAGTAATCAAAAACTGTTTTTT,CASSLGPQPSNQKLFF
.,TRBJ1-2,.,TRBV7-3,TGTGCCAGCAGCCCGGACAGCAACTATGGCTACACCTTC,CASSPDSNYGYTF
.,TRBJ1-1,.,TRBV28,TGTGCCAGCAGCCCTCCCCGGGGCTGGAGTGAAGCTTTCTTT,CASSPPRGWSEAFF
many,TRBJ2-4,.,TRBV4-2,TGTGCCAGCAGCCCCAATGCGGGGGCACAGGGAAACATTCAGTACTTC,CASSPNAGAQGNIQYF
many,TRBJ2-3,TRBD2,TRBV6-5,TGTGCCAGCAGTTGGCGGGGGTTACCAGATACGCAGTATTTT,CASSWRGLPDTQYF
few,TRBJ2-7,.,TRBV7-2,TGTGCCAGCAGCACATCACTAGGAGCCTACGAGCAGTACTTC,CASSTSLGAYEQYF
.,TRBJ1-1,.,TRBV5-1,TGCGCCAGCAGCTTCACCCAGGGTACCACTGAAGCTTTCTTT,CASSFTQGTTEAFF
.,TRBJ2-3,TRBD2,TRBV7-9,TGTGCCAGCGCCCTCGGGGGGGCCGGTGGCACAGATACGCAGTATTTT,CASALGGAGGTDTQYF
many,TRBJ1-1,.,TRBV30,TGTGCCTGGAGTGTTGGGGGGGCAGCTTTCTTT,CAWSVGGAAFF
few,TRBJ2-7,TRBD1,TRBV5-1,TGCGCCAGCAGCTGGGACAGGTTCTCCTACGAGCAGTACTTC,CASSWDRFSYEQYF
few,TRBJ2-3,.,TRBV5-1,TGCGCCAGCAGCTTGACGACGGGAACAGATACGCAGTATTTT,CASSLTTGTDTQYF
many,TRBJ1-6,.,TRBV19,TGTGCCAGTAACCGAGCCTATAATTCACCCCTCCACTTT,CASNRAYNSPLHF
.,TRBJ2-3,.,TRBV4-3,TGCGCCAGCAGCCAAGATCCCTCTAGCACAGATACGCAGTATTTT,CASSQDPSSTDTQYF
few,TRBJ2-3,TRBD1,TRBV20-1,TGCAGTGCCCTCCATAGGACAGGGCCCGCAGATACGCAGTATTTT,CSALHRTGPADTQYF
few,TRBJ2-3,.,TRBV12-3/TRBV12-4,TGTGCCAGCACCGCTGAAAGATGGCGATCGGATACGCAGTATTTT,CASTAERWRSDTQYF
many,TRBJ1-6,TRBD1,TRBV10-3,TGTGCCATCAGTGATCGTGCCAGGGACAGGTCTTCACCCCTCCACTTT,CAISDRARDRSSPLHF
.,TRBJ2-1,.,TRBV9,TGTGCCAGCAGCGTAGGCCCGGGGTACAATGAGCAGTTCTTC,CASSVGPGYNEQFF
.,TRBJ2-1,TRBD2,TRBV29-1,TGCAGCGTTCAGGCGACTAGCGGGAGTTTAAACACTGAGCAGTTCTTC,CSVQATSGSLNTEQFF
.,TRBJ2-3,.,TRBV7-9,TGTGCCAGCAGCTACGAGGGGCGCAATTGTTCCCCCGCAGATACGCAGTATTTT,CASSYEGRNCSPADTQYF
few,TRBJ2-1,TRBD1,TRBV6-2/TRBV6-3,TGTGCCAGCAGTTTTCCTAGGGGACAGCTTTCCTACAATGAGCAGTTCTTC,CASSFPRGQLSYNEQFF
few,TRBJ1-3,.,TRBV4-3,TGCGCCAGCAGCCAATGGGGCTCCTCTGGAAACACCATATATTTT,CASSQWGSSGNTIYF
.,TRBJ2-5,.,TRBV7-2,TGTGCCAGCAGCGGTAGTGGGGGCAAAGAGACCCAGTACTTC,CASSGSGGKETQYF
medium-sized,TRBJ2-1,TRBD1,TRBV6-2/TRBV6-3,TGTGCCAGCAGTCCCCTCCGGGACAGGGTGGACAATGAGCAGTTCTTC,CASSPLRDRVDNEQFF
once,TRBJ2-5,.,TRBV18,TGTGCCAGCTCACCGCGGGTGGGGACCCAAGAGACCCAGTACTTC,CASSPRVGTQETQYF
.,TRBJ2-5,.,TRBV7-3,TGTGCCAGCAGCTTAACTATCCAAGAGACCCAGTACTTC,CASSLTIQETQYF
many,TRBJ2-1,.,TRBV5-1,TGCGCCAGCAGCCTTGAGATACCTTACAATGAGCAGTTCTTC,CASSLEIPYNEQFF
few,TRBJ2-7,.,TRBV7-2,TGTGCCAGCAGCTTAGTTTCCGGCTCCAGCTGGTACGAGCAGTACTTC,CASSLVSGSSWYEQYF
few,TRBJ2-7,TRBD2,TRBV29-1,TGCAGCGTTGAGGGGTTTCAGCGGGGAGGAAAGGACTTC,CSVEGFQRGGKDF
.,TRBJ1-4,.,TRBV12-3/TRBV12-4,TGTGCCAGCAGTTTACACACTAATGAAAAACTGTTTTTT,CASSLHTNEKLFF
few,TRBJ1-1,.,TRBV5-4,TGTGCCAGCGCGATTAGGGGCACTGAAGCTTTCTTT,CASAIRGTEAFF
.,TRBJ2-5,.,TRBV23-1,TGCGCCAGCAGTCAATTGGCGGGGGAGACCCAGTACTTC,CASSQLAGETQYF
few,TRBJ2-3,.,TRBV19,TGTGCCAGTAGTTCAGACAGGCGGAGGGATACGCAGTATTTT,CASSSDRRRDTQYF
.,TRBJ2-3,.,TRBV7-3,TGTGCCAGCAGCTCCCGGCGGCCAGATACGCAGTATTTT,CASSSRRPDTQYF
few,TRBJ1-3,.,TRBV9,TGTGCCAGCAGCGTGCTATCGGCTGGAAACACCATATATTTT,CASSVLSAGNTIYF